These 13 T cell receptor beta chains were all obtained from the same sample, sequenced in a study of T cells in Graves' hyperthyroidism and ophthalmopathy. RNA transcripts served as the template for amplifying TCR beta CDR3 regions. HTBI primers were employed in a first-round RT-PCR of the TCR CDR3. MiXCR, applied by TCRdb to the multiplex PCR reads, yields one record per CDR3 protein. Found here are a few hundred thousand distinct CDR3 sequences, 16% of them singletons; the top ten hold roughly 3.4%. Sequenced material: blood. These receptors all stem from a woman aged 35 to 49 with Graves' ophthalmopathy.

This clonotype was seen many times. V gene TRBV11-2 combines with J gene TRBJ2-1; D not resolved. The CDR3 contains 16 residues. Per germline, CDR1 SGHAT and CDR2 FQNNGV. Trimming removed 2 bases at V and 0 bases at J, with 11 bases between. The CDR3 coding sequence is TGTGCCAGCAGCTTACGGGCCCGGGCCTCCTACAATGAGCAGTTCTTC. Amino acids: CASSLRARASYNEQFF.

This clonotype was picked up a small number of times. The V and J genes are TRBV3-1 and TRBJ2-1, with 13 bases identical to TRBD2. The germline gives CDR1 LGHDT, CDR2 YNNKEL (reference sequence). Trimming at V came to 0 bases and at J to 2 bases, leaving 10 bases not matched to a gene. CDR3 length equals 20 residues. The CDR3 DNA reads TGTGCCAGCAGCCAAGAACGCGGTGGACTAGCGGGAGAGGCCTACAATGAGCAGTTCTTC. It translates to CASSQERGGLAGEAYNEQFF.

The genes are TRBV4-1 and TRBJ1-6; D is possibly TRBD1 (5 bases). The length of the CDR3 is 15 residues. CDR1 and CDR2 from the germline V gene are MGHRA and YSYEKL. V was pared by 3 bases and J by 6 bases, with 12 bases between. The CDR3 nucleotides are TGCGCCAGCAGCCAGGGTTGGGGGACTAATTCACCCCTCCACTTT. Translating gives CASSQGWGTNSPLHF.

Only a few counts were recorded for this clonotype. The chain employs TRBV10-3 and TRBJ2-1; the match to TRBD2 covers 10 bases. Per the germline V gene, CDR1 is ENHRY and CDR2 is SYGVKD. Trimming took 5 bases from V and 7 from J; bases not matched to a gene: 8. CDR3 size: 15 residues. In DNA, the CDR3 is TGTGCCATCAGTATGATGTCTAGCGGGGGAAATGAGCAGTTCTTC. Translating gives CAISMMSSGGNEQFF.

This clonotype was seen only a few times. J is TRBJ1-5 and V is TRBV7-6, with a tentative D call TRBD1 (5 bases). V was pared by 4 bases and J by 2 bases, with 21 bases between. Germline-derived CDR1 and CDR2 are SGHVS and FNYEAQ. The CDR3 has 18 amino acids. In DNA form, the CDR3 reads TGTGCCAGCAGCTCCTTAGAGGGAGCGGGGCGAGGCAATCAGCCCCAGCATTTT. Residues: CASSSLEGAGRGNQPQHF.

The CDR3 loop is CASRIQGAAGNTIYF. Here the CDR3 DNA reads TGTGCCAGCAGAATACAGGGGGCGGCTGGAAACACCATATATTTT. The chain carries TRBV7-9 and TRBJ1-3; TRBD1 aligns across 9 bases. This CDR3 is built from 15 residues. V was clipped by 6 bases and J by 2 bases; unmatched bases: 5. The germline gives CDR1 SEHNR, CDR2 FQNEAQ (reference sequence).

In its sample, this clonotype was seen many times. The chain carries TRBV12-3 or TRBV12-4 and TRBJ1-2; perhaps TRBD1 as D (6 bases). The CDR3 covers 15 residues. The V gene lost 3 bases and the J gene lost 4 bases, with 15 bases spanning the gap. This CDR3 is CASSFKTGHGYGYTF. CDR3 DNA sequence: TGTGCCAGCAGTTTTAAAACAGGGCATGGCTATGGCTACACCTTC.

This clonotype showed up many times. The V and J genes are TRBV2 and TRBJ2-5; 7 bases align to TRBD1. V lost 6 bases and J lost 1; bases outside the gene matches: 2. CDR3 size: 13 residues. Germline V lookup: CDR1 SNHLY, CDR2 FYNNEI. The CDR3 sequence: CASRRDSQETQYF. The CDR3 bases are TGTGCCAGCAGACGGGACAGCCAAGAGACCCAGTACTTC.

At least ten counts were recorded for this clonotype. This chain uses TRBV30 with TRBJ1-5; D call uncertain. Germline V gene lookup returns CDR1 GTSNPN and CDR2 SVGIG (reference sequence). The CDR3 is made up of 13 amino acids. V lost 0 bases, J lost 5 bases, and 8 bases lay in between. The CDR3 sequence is CAWSVQADQPQHF. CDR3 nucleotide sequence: TGTGCCTGGAGTGTTCAGGCCGATCAGCCCCAGCATTTT.

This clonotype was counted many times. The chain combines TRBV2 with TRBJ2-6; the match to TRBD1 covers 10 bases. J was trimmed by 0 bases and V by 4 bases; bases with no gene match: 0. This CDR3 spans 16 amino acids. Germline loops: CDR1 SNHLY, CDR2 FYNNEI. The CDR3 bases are TGTGCCAGCAGTGGACAGGGGGCCTCTGGGGCCAACGTCCTGACTTTC. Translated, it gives CASSGQGASGANVLTF. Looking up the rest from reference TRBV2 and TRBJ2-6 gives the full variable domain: EPEVTQTPSHQVTQMGQEVILRCVPISNHLYFYWYRQILGQKVEFLVSFYNNEISEKSEIFDDQFSVERPDGSNFTLKIRSTKLEDSAMYFCASSGQGASGANVLTFGAGSRLTVL.

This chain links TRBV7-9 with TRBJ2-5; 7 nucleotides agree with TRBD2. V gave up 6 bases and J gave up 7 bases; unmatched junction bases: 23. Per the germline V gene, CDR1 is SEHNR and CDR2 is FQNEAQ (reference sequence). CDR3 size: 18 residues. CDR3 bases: TGTGCCAGCAGTTCAACAATCGCCGGCCGGACTAGATTAGGGACCCAGTACTTC. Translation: CASSSTIAGRTRLGTQYF.

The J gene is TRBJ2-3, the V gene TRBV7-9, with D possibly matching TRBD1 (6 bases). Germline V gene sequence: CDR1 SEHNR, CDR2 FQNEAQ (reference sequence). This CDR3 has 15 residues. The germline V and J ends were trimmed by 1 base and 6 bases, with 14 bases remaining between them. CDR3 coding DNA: TGTGCCAGCAGCTTAGGGACAGAGGTTTTTGATACGCAGTATTTT. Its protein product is CASSLGTEVFDTQYF.

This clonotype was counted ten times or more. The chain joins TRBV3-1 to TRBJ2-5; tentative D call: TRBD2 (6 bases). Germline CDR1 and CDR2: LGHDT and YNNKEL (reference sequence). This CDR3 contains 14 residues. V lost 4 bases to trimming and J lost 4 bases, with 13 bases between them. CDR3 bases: TGTGCCAGCAGCCCAGACGGGGGTTCAGAGACCCAGTACTTC. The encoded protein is CASSPDGGSETQYF.